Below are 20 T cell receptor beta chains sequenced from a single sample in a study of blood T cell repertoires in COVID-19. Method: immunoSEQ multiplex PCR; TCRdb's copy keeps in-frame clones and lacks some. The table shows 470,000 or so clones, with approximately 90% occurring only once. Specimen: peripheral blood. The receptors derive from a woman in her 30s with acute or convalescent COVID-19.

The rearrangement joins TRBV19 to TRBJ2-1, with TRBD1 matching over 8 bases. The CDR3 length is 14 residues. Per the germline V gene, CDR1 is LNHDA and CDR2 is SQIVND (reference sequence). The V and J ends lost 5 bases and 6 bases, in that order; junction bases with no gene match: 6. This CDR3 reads CASSATGASNEQFF. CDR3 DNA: TGTGCCAGTAGTGCGACAGGGGCTTCCAATGAGCAGTTCTTC.

This CDR3 reads CASSESGGVGETQYF. The CDR3 DNA reads as TGCGCCAGCAGTGAGAGTGGGGGGGTAGGGGAGACCCAGTACTTC. The chain joins TRBV10-1 to TRBJ2-5, with 7 bases lining up with TRBD2. From germline, CDR1 is WNHNN and CDR2 SYGVQD (reference sequence). V dropped 2 bases and J dropped 5; count of bases not matched to a gene: 8. The CDR3 is 15 residues long.

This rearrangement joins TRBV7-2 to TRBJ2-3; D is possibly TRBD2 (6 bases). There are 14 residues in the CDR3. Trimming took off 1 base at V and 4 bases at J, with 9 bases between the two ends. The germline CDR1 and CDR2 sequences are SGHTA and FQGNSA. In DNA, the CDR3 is TGTGCCAGCAGCTTAGGGGGAGGCTCAGATACGCAGTATTTT. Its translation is CASSLGGGSDTQYF.

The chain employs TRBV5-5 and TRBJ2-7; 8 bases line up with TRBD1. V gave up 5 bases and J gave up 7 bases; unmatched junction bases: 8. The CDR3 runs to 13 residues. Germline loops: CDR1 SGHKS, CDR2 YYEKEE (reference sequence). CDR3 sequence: CASSLQGAREQYF. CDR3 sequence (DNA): TGTGCCAGCAGTCTCCAGGGGGCTCGGGAGCAGTACTTC.

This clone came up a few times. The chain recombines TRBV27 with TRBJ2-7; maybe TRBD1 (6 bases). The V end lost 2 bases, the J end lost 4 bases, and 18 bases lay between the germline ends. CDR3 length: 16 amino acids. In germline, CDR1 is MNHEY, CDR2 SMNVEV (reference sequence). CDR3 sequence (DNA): TGTGCCAGCAGTTTACGAGGGGGAACAATTCTTTACGAGCAGTACTTC. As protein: CASSLRGGTILYEQYF.

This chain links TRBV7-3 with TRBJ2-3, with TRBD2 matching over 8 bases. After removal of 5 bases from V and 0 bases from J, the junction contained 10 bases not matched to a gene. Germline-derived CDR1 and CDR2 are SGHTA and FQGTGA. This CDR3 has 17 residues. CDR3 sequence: CASSPRGGPRSTDTQYF. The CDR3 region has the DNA TGTGCCAGCAGCCCCCGGGGGGGGCCGAGGAGCACAGATACGCAGTATTTT.

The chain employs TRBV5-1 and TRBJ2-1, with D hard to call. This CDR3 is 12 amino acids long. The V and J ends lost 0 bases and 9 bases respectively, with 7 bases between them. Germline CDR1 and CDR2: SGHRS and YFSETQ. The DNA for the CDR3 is TGCGCCAGCAGCTTGGACGGTCTTGAGCAGTTCTTC. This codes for CASSLDGLEQFF.

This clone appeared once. The DNA for the CDR3 is TGTGCCAGTAGTTCACCGACTAGCGGGGGGGTGAAGACCCAGTACTTC. This gives the protein CASSSPTSGGVKTQYF. The genes are TRBV19 and TRBJ2-5; TRBD2 matches at 14 bases. The V and J ends lost 5 bases and 6 bases, in that order; junction bases with no gene match: 8. The CDR3 has 16 amino acids. Germline loops: CDR1 LNHDA, CDR2 SQIVND (reference sequence).

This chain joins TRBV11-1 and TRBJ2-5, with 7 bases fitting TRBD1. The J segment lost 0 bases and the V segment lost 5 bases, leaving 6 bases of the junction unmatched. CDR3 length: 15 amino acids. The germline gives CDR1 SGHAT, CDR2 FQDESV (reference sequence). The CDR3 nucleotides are TGTGCCAGCAGCCCCGACAGGGTATACCAAGAGACCCAGTACTTC. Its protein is CASSPDRVYQETQYF.

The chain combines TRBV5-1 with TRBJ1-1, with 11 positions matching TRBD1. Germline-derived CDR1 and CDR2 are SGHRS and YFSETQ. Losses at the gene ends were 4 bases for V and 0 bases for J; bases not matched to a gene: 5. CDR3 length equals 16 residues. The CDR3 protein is CASSGGTGGLNTEAFF. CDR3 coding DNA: TGCGCCAGCAGCGGCGGGACAGGGGGGCTGAACACTGAAGCTTTCTTT.

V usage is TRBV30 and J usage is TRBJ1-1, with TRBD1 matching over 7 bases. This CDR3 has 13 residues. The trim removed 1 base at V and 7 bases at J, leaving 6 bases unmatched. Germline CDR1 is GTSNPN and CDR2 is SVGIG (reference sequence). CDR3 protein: CAWSGTGEIEAFF. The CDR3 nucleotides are TGTGCCTGGAGTGGTACAGGGGAAATTGAAGCTTTCTTT.

The CDR3 sequence: CASSRETTHTYEQYF. The CDR3 DNA sequence: TGTGCCAGTAGTAGGGAGACAACCCATACCTACGAGCAGTACTTC. The genes are TRBV19 and TRBJ2-7; D is possibly TRBD2 (5 bases). The V end was cut by 4 bases, the J end by 2 bases, with 15 bases between. The CDR3 is 15 amino acids. Germline V CDR1 and CDR2: LNHDA, SQIVND (reference sequence).

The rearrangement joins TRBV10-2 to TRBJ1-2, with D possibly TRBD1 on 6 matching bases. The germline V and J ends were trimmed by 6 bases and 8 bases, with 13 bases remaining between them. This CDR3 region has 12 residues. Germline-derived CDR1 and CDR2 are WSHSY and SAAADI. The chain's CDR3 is CASRGAPEGYTF. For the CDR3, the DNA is TGCGCCAGCAGGGGGGCGCCCGAGGGCTACACCTTC.

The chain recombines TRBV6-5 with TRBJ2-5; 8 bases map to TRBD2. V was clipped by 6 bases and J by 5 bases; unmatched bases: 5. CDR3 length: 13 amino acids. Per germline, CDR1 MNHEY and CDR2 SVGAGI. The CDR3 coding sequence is TGTGCCAGCAGAACCTCGGGGGGGGAGACCCAGTACTTC. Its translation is CASRTSGGETQYF.

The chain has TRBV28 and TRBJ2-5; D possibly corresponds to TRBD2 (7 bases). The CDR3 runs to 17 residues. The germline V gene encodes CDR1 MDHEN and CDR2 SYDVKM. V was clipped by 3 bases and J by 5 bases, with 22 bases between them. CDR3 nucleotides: TGTGCCAGCAGTTTTTTGAGAGGGGGGGGCCCAACCGAGACCCAGTACTTC. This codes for CASSFLRGGGPTETQYF.

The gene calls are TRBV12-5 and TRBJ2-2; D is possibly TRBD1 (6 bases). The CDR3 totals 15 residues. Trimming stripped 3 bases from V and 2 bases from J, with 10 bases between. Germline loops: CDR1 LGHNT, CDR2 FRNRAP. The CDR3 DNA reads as TGTGCTAGTGGTTTCGCCGGGACAAACACCGGGGAGCTGTTTTTT. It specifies CASGFAGTNTGELFF.

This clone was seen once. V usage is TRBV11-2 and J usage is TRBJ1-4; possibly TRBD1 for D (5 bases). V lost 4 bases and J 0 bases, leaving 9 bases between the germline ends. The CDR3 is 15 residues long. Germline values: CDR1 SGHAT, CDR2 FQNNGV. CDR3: CASSYETATNEKLFF. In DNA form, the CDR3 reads TGTGCCAGCAGCTATGAGACAGCAACTAATGAAAAACTGTTTTTT.

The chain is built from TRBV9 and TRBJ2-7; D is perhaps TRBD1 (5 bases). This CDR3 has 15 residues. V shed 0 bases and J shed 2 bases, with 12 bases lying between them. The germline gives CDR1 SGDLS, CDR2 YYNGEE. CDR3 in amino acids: CASSVDKGPPYEQYF. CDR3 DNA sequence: TGTGCCAGCAGCGTAGATAAGGGGCCCCCCTACGAGCAGTACTTC.

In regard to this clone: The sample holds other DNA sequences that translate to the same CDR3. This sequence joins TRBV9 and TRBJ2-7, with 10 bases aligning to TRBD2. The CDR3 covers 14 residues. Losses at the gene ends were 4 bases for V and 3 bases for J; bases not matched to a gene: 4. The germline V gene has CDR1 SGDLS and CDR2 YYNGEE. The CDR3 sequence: CASSPSGGDYEQYF. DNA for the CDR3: TGTGCCAGCAGCCCAAGCGGGGGGGACTACGAGCAGTACTTC. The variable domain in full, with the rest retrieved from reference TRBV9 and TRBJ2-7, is DSGVTQTPKHLITATGQRVTLRCSPRSGDLSVYWYQQSLDQGLQFLIQYYNGEERAKGNILERFSAQQFPDLHSELNLSSLELGDSALYFCASSPSGGDYEQYFGPGTRLTVT.

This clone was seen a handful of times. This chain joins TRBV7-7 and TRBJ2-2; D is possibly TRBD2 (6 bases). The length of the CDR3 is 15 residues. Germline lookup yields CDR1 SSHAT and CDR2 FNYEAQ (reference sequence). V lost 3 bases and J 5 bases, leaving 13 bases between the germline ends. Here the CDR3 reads CASSLVGGGTGELFF. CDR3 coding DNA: TGTGCCAGCAGCTTGGTCGGGGGTGGGACCGGGGAGCTGTTTTTT. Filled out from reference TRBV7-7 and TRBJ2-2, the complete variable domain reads GAGVSQSPRYKVTKRGQDVTLRCDPISSHATLYWYQQALGQGPEFLTYFNYEAQPDKSGLPSDRFSAERPEGSISTLTIQRTEQRDSAMYRCASSLVGGGTGELFFGEGSRLTVL.